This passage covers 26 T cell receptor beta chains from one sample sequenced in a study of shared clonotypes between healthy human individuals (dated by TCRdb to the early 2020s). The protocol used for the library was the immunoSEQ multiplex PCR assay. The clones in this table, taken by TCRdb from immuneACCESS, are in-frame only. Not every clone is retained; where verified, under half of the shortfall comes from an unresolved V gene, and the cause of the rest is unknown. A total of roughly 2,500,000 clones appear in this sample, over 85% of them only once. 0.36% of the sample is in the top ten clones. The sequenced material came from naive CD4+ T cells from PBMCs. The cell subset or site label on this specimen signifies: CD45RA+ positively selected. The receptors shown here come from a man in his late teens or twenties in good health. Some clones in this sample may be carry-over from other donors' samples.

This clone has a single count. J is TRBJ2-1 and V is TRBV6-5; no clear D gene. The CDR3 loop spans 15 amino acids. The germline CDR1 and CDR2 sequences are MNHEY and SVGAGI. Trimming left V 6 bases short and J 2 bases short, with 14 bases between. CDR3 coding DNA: TGTGCCAGCAGCCGACCCCTCGGGCCCTACAATGAGCAGTTCTTC. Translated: CASSRPLGPYNEQFF.

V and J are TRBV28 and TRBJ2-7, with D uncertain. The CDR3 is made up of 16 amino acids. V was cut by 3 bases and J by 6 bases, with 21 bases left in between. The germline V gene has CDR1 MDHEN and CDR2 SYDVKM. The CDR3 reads CASSLSGLIREREQYF. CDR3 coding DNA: TGTGCCAGCAGTTTGTCTGGATTAATAAGGGAACGCGAGCAGTACTTC.

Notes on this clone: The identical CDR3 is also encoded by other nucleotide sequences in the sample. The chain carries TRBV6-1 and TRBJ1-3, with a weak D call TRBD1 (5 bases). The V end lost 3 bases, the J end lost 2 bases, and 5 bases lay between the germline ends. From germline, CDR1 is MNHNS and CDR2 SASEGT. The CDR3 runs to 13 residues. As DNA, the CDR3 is TGTGCCAGCAGTGACAGGGCTGGAAACACCATATATTTT. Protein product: CASSDRAGNTIYF.

CDR3 DNA: TGTGCCAGCAGCTGGTTGGACAGGGGTACTTATGGCTACACCTTC. This translates into CASSWLDRGTYGYTF. The gene calls are TRBV5-6 and TRBJ1-2; 9 bases agree with TRBD1. The germline V gene encodes CDR1 SGHDT and CDR2 YYEEEE. This CDR3 has 15 residues. After removal of 3 bases from V and 5 bases from J, the junction contained 8 bases not matched to a gene.

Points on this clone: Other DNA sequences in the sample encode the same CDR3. CDR3 residues: CASSFRGTNEKLFF. The CDR3 DNA is TGTGCCAGCAGCTTTCGGGGAACTAATGAAAAACTGTTTTTT. The gene calls are TRBV5-6 and TRBJ1-4; D is unresolved. This CDR3 has 14 amino acids. V lost 2 bases and J lost 1, with 6 bases in between. The germline V gene encodes CDR1 SGHDT and CDR2 YYEEEE.

This CDR3 is CSARSGTGGGRYGYTF. Here the CDR3 DNA reads TGCAGCGCCCGCTCCGGGACAGGAGGCGGGCGGTATGGCTACACCTTC. The genes are TRBV29-1 and TRBJ1-2; 8 bases map to TRBD1. The ends lost 7 bases at V and 5 bases at J; junction bases unmatched: 18. The germline CDR1 and CDR2 sequences are SQVTM and ANQGSEA. This CDR3 has 16 amino acids.

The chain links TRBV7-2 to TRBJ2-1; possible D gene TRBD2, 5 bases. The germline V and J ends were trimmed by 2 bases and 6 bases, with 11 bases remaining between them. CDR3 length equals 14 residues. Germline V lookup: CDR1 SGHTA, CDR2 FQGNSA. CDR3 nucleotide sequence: TGTGCCAGCAGCTTAAGGGCTAGCTCCAATGAGCAGTTCTTC. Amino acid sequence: CASSLRASSNEQFF.

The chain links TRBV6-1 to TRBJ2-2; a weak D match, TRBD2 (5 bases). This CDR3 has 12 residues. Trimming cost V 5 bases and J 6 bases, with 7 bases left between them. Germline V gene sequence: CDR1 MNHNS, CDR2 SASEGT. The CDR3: CASSWGAGELFF. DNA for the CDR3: TGTGCCAGCAGTTGGGGAGCCGGGGAGCTGTTTTTT.

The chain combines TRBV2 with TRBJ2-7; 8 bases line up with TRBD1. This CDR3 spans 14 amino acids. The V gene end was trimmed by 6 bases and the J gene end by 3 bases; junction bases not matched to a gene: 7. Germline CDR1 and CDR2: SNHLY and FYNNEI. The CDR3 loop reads CASSPQGQVYEQYF. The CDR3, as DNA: TGTGCCAGCAGCCCCCAGGGACAGGTCTACGAGCAGTACTTC. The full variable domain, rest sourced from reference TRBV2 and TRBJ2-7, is EPEVTQTPSHQVTQMGQEVILRCVPISNHLYFYWYRQILGQKVEFLVSFYNNEISEKSEIFDDQFSVERPDGSNFTLKIRSTKLEDSAMYFCASSPQGQVYEQYFGPGTRLTVT.

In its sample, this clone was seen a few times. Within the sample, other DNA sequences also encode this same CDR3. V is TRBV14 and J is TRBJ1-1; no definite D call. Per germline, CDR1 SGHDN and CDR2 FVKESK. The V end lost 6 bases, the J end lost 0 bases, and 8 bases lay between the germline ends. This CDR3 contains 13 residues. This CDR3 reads CASSPSMNTEAFF. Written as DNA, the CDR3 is TGTGCCAGCAGTCCATCAATGAACACTGAAGCTTTCTTT.

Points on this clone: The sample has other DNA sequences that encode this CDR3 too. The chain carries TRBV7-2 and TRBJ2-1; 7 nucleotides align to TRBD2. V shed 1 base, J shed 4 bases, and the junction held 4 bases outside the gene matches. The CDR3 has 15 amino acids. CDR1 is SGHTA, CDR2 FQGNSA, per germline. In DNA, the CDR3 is TGTGCCAGCAGCTTAGGCCCTAGCGGTTACAATGAGCAGTTCTTC. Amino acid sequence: CASSLGPSGYNEQFF.

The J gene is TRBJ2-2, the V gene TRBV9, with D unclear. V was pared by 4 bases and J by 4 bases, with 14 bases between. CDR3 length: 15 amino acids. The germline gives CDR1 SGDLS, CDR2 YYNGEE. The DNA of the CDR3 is TGTGCCAGCAGCTCCCAAAGTCGAGGCACCGGGGAGCTGTTTTTT. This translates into CASSSQSRGTGELFF.

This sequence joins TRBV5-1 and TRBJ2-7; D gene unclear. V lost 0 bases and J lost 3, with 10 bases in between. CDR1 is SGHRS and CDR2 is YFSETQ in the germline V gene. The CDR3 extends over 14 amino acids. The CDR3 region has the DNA TGCGCCAGCAGCTTGGCGCCGGCCCTCTACGAGCAGTACTTC. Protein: CASSLAPALYEQYF.

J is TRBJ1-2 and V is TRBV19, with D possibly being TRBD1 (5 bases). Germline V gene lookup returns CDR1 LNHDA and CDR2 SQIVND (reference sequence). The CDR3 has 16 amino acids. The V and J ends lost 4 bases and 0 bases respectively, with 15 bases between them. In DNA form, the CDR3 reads TGTGCCAGTAGTACGTATACAGGTGGACCTAACTATGGCTACACCTTC. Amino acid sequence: CASSTYTGGPNYGYTF.

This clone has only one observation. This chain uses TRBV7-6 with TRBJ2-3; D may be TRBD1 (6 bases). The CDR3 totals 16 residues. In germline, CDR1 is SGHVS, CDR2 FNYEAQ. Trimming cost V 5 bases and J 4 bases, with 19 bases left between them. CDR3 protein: CASSHDRQYRSDTQYF. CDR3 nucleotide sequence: TGTGCCAGCAGCCATGACAGGCAGTATCGGTCAGATACGCAGTATTTT.

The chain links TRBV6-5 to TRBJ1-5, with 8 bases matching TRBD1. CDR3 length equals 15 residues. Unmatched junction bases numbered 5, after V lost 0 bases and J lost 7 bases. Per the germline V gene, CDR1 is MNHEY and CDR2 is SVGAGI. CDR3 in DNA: TGTGCCAGCAGTTACTCACAGGGGGGAGGACAGCCCCAGCATTTT. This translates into CASSYSQGGGQPQHF.

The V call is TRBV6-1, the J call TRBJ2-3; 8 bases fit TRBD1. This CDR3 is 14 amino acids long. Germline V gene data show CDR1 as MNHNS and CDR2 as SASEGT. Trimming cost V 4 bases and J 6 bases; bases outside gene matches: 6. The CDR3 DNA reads TGTGCCAGCAGTGTACAGGGGGTAATTGATACGCAGTATTTT. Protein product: CASSVQGVIDTQYF.

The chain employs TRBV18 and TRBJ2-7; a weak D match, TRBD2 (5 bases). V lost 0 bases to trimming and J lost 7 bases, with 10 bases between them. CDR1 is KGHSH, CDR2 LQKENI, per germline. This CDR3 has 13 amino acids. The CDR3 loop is CASSPPETGEQYF. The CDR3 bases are TGTGCCAGCTCACCACCGGAGACGGGAGAGCAGTACTTC.

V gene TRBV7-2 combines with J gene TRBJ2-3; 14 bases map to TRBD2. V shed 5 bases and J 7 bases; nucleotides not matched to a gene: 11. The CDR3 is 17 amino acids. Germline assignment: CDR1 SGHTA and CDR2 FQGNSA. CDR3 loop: CASSPRWGLAGENTQYF. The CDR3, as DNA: TGTGCCAGCAGCCCCCGCTGGGGACTAGCGGGAGAGAATACGCAGTATTTT.

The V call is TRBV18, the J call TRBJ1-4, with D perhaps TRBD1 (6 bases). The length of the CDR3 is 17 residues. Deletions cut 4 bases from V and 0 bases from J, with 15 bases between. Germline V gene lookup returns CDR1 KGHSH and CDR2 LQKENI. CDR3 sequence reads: CASSRQDSQATNEKLFF. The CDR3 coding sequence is TGTGCCAGCTCACGACAGGACAGCCAAGCAACTAATGAAAAACTGTTTTTT.

The DNA for the CDR3 is TGTGCCAGCTCCCCCAGACAGGGGGCGAGCAATCAGCCCCAGCATTTT. It specifies CASSPRQGASNQPQHF. The chain links TRBV18 to TRBJ1-5; 10 bases match TRBD1. CDR1 and CDR2 from the germline V gene are KGHSH and LQKENI. The CDR3 spans 16 residues. V lost 6 bases to trimming and J lost 1 base; unmatched junction nucleotides: 6.

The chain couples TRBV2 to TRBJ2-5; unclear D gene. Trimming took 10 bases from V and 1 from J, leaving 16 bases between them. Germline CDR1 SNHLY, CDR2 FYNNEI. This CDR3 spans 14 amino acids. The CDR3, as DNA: TGTGCCACAACTCGGTCGCGCTTCCAAGAGACCCAGTACTTC. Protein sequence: CATTRSRFQETQYF. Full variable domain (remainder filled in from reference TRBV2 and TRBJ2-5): EPEVTQTPSHQVTQMGQEVILRCVPISNHLYFYWYRQILGQKVEFLVSFYNNEISEKSEIFDDQFSVERPDGSNFTLKIRSTKLEDSAMYFCATTRSRFQETQYFGPGTRLLVL.

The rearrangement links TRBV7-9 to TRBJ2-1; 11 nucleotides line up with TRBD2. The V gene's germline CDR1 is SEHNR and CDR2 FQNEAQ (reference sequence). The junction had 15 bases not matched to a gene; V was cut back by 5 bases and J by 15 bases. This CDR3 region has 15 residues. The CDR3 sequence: CASSPSLAGGRSPFF. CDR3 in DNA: TGTGCCAGCAGCCCTTCTTTAGCGGGAGGGCGGTCTCCGTTCTTC.

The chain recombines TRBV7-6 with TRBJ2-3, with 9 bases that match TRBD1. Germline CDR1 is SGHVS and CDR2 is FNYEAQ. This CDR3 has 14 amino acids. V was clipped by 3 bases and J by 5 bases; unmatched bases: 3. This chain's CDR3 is CASSLGQGGDTQYF. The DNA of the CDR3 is TGTGCCAGCAGCTTGGGACAGGGCGGAGATACGCAGTATTTT.

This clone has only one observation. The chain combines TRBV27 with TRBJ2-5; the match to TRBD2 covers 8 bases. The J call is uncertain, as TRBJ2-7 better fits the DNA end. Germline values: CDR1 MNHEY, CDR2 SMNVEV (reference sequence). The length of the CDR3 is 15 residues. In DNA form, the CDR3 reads TGTGCCAGCAGTTCACCACTCCGCGGGAGGTACGAGCAGTACTTC. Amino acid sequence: CASSSPLRGRYEQYF.

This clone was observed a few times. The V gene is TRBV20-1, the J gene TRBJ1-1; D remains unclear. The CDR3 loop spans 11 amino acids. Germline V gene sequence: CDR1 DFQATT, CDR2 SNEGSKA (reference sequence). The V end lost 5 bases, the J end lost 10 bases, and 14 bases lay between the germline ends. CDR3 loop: CSALKVGSAFF. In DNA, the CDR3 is TGCAGTGCTCTGAAAGTCGGGTCAGCTTTCTTT.